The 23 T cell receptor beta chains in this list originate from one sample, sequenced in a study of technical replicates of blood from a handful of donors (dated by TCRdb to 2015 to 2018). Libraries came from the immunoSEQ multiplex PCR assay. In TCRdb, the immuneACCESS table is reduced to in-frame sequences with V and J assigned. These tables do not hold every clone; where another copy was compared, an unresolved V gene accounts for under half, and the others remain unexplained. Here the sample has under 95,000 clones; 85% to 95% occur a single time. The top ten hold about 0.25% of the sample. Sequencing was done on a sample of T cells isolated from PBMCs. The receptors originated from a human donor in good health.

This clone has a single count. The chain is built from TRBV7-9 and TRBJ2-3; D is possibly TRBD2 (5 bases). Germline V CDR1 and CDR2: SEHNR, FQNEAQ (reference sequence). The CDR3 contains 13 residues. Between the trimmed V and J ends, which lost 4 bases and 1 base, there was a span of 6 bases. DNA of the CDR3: TGTGCCAGCAGCTATAGCGGCACAGATACGCAGTATTTT. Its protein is CASSYSGTDTQYF.

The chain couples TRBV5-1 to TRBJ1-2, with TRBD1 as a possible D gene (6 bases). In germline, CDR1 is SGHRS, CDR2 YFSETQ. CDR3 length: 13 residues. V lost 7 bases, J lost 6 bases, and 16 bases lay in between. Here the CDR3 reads CASHPGQGNGYTF. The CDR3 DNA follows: TGCGCCAGCCATCCGGGACAAGGAAATGGCTACACCTTC.

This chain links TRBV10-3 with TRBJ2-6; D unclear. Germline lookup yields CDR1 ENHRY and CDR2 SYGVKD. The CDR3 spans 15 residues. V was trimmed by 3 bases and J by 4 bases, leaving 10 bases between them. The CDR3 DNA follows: TGTGCCATCAGTGAAGAGGCTATGGGGGCCAACGTCCTGACTTTC. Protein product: CAISEEAMGANVLTF.

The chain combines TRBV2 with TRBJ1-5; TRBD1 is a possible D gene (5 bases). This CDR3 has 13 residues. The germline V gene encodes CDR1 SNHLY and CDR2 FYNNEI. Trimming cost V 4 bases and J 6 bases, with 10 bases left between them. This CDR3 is CASSGQGSQPQHF. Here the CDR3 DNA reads TGTGCCAGCAGTGGTCAGGGAAGTCAGCCCCAGCATTTT.

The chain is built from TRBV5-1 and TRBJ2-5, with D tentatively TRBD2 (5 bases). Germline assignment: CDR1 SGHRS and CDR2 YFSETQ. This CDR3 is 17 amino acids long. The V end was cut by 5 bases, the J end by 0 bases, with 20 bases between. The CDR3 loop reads CASSRLGRDLYQETQYF. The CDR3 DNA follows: TGCGCCAGCAGTCGATTGGGGAGAGATCTGTACCAAGAGACCCAGTACTTC.

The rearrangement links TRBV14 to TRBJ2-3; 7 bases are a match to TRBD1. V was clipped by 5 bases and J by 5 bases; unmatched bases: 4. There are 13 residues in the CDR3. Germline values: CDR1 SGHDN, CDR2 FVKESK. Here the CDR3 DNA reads TGTGCCAGCAGCTTATACAGGGGAGATACGCAGTATTTT. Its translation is CASSLYRGDTQYF.

The CDR3 coding sequence is TGCGCCAGCAGCTTGAGAGACAGGGGGCACGAGCAGTACTTC. It specifies CASSLRDRGHEQYF. This chain connects TRBV5-1 to TRBJ2-7, with 10 bases matching TRBD1. The junction had 3 bases not matched to a gene; V was cut back by 1 base and J by 5 bases. In germline, CDR1 is SGHRS, CDR2 YFSETQ. There are 14 residues in the CDR3.

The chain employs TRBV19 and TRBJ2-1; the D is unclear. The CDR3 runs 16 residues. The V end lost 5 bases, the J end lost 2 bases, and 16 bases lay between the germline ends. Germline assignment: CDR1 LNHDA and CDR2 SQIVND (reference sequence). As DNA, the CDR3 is TGTGCCAGTAGTCAGTTAGCCTCACTAACCTACAATGAGCAGTTCTTC. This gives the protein CASSQLASLTYNEQFF.

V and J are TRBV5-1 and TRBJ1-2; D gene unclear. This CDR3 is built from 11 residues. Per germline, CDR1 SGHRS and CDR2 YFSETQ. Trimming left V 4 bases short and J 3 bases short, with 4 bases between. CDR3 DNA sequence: TGCGCCAGCAGCGCGGACTATGGCTACACCTTC. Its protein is CASSADYGYTF.

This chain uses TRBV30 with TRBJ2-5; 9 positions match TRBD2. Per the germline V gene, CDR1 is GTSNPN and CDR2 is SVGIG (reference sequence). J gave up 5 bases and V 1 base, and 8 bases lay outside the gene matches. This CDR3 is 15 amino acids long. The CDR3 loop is CAWSEWRGGRETQYF. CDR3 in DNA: TGTGCCTGGAGTGAGTGGCGGGGGGGCAGGGAGACCCAGTACTTC.

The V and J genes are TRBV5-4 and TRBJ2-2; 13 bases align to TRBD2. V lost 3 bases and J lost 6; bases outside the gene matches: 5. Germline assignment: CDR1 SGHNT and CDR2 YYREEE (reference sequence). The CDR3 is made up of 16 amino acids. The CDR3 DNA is TGTGCCAGCAGCTCCACTAGCGGGAGGGGGGCCGGGGAGCTGTTTTTT. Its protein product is CASSSTSGRGAGELFF.

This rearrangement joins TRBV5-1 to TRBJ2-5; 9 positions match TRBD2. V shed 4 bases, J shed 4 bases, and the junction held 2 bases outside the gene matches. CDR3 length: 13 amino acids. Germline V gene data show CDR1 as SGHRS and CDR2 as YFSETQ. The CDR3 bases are TGCGCCAGCAGCCTGCGGGGGGGAGAGACCCAGTACTTC. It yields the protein CASSLRGGETQYF.

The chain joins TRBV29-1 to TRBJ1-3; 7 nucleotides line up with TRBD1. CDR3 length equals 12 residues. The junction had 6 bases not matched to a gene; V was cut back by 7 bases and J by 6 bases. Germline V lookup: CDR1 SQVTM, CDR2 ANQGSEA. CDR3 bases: TGCAGCGCCGGGAGGGGGCTAAACACCATATATTTT. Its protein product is CSAGRGLNTIYF. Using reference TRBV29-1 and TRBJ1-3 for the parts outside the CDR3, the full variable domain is SAVISQKPSRDICQRGTSLTIQCQVDSQVTMMFWYRQQPGQSLTLIATANQGSEATYESGFVIDKFPISRPNLTFSTLTVSNMSPEDSSIYLCSAGRGLNTIYFGEGSWLTVV.

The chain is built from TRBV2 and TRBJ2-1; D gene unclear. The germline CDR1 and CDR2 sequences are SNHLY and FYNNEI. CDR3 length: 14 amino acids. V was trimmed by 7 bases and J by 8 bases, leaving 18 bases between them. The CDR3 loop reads CASKVGRLGDEQFF. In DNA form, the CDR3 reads TGTGCCAGCAAGGTTGGCAGGTTGGGCGATGAGCAGTTCTTC.

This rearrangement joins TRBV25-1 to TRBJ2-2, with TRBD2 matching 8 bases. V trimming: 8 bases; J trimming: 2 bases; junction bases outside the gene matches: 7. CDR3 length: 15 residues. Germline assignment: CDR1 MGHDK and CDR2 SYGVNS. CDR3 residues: CASAIAGPNTGELFF. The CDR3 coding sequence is TGTGCCAGCGCCATAGCGGGACCAAACACCGGGGAGCTGTTTTTT. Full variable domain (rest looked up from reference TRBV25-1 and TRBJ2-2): EADIYQTPRYLVIGTGKKITLECSQTMGHDKMYWYQQDPGMELHLIHYSYGVNSTEKGDLSSESTVSRIRTEHFPLTLESARPSHTSQYLCASAIAGPNTGELFFGEGSRLTVL.

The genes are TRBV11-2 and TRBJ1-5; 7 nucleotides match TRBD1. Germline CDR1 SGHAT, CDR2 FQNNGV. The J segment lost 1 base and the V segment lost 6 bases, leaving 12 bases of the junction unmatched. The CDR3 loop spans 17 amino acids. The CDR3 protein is CASSQGQGGWSNQPQHF. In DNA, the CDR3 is TGTGCCAGCAGTCAAGGGCAGGGGGGTTGGAGCAATCAGCCCCAGCATTTT. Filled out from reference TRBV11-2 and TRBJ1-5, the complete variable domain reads EAGVAQSPRYKIIEKRQSVAFWCNPISGHATLYWYQQILGQGPKLLIQFQNNGVVDDSQLPKDRFSAERLKGVDSTLKIQPAKLEDSAVYLCASSQGQGGWSNQPQHFGDGTRLSIL.

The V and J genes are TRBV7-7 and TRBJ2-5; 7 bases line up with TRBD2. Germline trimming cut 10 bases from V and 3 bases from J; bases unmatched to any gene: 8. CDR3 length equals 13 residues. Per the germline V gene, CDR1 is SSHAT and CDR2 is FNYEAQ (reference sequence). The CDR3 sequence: CATLGGGKETQYF. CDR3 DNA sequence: TGTGCCACCTTGGGGGGGGGAAAAGAGACCCAGTACTTC.

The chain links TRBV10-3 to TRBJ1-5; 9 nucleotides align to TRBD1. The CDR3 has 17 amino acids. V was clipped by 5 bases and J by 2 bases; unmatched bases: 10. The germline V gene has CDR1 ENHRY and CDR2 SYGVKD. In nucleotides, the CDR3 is TGTGCCATCAGTCCGGGACAGGGCGTCGGAGGCAATCAGCCCCAGCATTTT. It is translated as CAISPGQGVGGNQPQHF.

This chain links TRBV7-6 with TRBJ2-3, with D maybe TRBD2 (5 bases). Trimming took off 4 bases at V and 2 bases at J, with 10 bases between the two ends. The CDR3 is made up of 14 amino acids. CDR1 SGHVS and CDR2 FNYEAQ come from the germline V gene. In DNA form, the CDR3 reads TGTGCCAGCAGCTCCGGGATTTCCACAGATACGCAGTATTTT. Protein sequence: CASSSGISTDTQYF. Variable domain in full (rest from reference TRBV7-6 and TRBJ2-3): GAGVSQSPRYKVTKRGQDVALRCDPISGHVSLYWYRQALGQGPEFLTYFNYEAQQDKSGLPNDRFSAERPEGSISTLTIQRTEQRDSAMYRCASSSGISTDTQYFGPGTRLTVL.

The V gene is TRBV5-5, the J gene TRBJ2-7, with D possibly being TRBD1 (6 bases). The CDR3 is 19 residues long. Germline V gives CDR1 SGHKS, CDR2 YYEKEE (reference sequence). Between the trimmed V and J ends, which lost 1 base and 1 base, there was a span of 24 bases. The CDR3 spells CASSLYHSSLDSPSYEQYF. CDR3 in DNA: TGTGCCAGCAGCTTGTACCATTCCTCTTTGGACAGCCCATCCTACGAGCAGTACTTC. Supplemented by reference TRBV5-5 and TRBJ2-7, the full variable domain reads DAGVTQSPTHLIKTRGQQVTLRCSPISGHKSVSWYQQVLGQGPQFIFQYYEKEERGRGNFPDRFSARQFPNYSSELNVNALLLGDSALYLCASSLYHSSLDSPSYEQYFGPGTRLTVT.

The CDR3 DNA reads as TGCGCCAGCAGCCGCTCAGCGTCGGGGTTGTCGTGGGGTGAGCAGTTCTTC. Amino acid sequence: CASSRSASGLSWGEQFF. The chain has TRBV5-1 and TRBJ2-1, with D possibly being TRBD2 (5 bases). Per the germline V gene, CDR1 is SGHRS and CDR2 is YFSETQ. This CDR3 has 17 amino acids. The V gene lost 4 bases and the J gene lost 9 bases, with 26 bases spanning the gap.

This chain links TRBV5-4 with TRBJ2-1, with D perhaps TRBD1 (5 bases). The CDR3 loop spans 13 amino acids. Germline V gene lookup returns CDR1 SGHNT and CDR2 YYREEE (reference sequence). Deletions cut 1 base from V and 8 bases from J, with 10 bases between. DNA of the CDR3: TGTGCCAGCAGCTTGCAGGGCCTAGATGAGCAGTTCTTC. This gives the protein CASSLQGLDEQFF. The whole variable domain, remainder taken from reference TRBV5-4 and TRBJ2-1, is ETGVTQSPTHLIKTRGQQVTLRCSSQSGHNTVSWYQQALGQGPQFIFQYYREEENGRGNFPPRFSGLQFPNYSSELNVNALELDDSALYLCASSLQGLDEQFFGPGTRLTVL.

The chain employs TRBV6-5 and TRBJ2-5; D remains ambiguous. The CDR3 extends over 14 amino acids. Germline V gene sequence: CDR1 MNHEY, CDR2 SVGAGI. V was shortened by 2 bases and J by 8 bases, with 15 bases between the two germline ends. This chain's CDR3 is CASSYGPAAFTQYF. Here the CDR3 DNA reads TGTGCCAGCAGTTACGGGCCAGCCGCCTTTACCCAGTACTTC.